The TCR beta chain under discussion was sequenced for a study of T cell clones after liver transplantation. Study context: Without induction therapy, subjects received standard immunosuppression until 12-24 months post-transplant. Blood was drawn pre-transplant, before withdrawal, and after full or failed withdrawal.

Sequencing used immunoSEQ multiplex PCR; TCRdb keeps in-frame clones, though not all of them. Of roughly 100,000 clones listed, around four fifths were seen once; the top ten hold roughly 0.9%. The origin of this receptor is a human donor who received a liver transplant. Sequencing used CD4+ T cells from blood, obtained before liver transplant.

In nucleotides, the CDR3 is TGCGCCAGCAGCCACGACAGGGAGATCGAGACCCAGTACTTC. This translates into CASSHDREIETQYF. The chain links TRBV5-1 to TRBJ2-5; 7 positions match TRBD1. CDR3 size: 14 residues. Germline lookup yields CDR1 SGHRS and CDR2 YFSETQ. The V gene end was trimmed by 4 bases and the J gene end by 5 bases; junction bases not matched to a gene: 8. The full variable domain, completed using reference TRBV5-1 and TRBJ2-5, is KAGVTQTPRYLIKTRGQQVTLSCSPISGHRSVSWYQQTPGQGLQFLFEYFSETQRNKGNFPGRFSGRQFSNSRSEMNVSTLELGDSALYLCASSHDREIETQYFGPGTRLLVL.